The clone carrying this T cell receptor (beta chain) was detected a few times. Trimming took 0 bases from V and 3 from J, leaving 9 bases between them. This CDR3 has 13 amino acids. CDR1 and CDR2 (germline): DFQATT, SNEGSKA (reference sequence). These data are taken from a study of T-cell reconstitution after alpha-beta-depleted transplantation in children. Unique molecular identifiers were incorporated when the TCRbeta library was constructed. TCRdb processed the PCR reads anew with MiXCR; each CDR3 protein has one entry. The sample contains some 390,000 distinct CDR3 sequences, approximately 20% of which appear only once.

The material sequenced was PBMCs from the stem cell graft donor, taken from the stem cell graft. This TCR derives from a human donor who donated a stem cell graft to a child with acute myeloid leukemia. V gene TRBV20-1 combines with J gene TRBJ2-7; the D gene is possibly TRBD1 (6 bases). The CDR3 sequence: CSARDGGRYEQYF. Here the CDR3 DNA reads TGCAGTGCTAGAGATGGGGGCCGCTACGAGCAGTACTTC.